This T cell receptor beta chain was identified in a study of shared T cell receptors in the human thymus. TCRdb keeps only in-frame clones here, not all; method: immunoSEQ multiplex PCR. The sample yields roughly 700,000 clones, 85% to 90% seen once. The germline V gene has CDR1 MNHNY and CDR2 SVGAGI (reference sequence). The CDR3 totals 14 residues. Trimming took 0 bases from V and 0 from J, leaving 6 bases between them. These records were also assigned to another study, of human thymus T cells. According to that study: In corrective heart surgery, resections were taken, and these provided the thymus tissue. Repertoires from thymus and blood appeared to show biased V and J gene usage. Highly overlapping thymic repertoires among unrelated individuals were reported in related research.

The sequencing input was thymocytes. The receptor's source is a boy younger than two with a congenital heart defect. This sequence joins TRBV6-6 and TRBJ2-7; a weak D match, TRBD1 (6 bases). CDR3 DNA: TGTGCCAGCAGTTACTCGGACAGCTCCTACGAGCAGTACTTC. This encodes CASSYSDSSYEQYF.